Following are 13 T cell receptor beta chains from one sample sequenced in a study of cytomegalovirus exposure and HLA in healthy donors. The PCR contained 60 Vbeta and 13 Jbeta primers. Using immunoSEQ multiplex PCR, the repertoire was profiled, and TCRdb retains in-frame clones only, with some absent. In the table there are under 200,000 clones, 80% to 85% of which are singletons. Sequenced: PBMCs. The receptors were sampled from a woman aged 18-29 years in good health and CMV-seronegative.

The chain employs TRBV5-6 and TRBJ2-1; possibly TRBD2 for D (6 bases). Trimming shortened V by 0 bases and J by 10 bases, and 17 bases separated the two germline ends. The CDR3 covers 15 residues. Germline V gives CDR1 SGHDT, CDR2 YYEEEE. The DNA for the CDR3 is TGTGCCAGCAGCTTGGGTGTATTTGGGGGGAGGGAGCAGTTCTTC. Its protein is CASSLGVFGGREQFF.

This clone has just a few counts. The chain couples TRBV4-1 to TRBJ1-1; D is undetermined. V lost 0 bases and J 0 bases, leaving 26 bases between the germline ends. Germline V lookup: CDR1 MGHRA, CDR2 YSYEKL. The CDR3 loop spans 21 amino acids. The CDR3: CASSQDPRRRAGSPMNTEAFF. Written as DNA, the CDR3 is TGCGCCAGCAGCCAAGACCCACGCCGGAGGGCCGGTTCTCCCATGAACACTGAAGCTTTCTTT.

V usage is TRBV28 and J usage is TRBJ2-2, with 7 bases matching TRBD1. The CDR3 is made up of 14 amino acids. J lost 3 bases, V lost 3 bases, and 1 base had no gene match. From germline, CDR1 is MDHEN and CDR2 SYDVKM. In DNA form, the CDR3 reads TGTGCCAGCAGTTTGGGACAGTACACCGGGGAGCTGTTTTTT. Translation gives CASSLGQYTGELFF.

This clone was recorded only once. The chain joins TRBV29-1 to TRBJ2-1; 7 nucleotides line up with TRBD2. The CDR3 contains 13 residues. The germline CDR1 and CDR2 sequences are SQVTM and ANQGSEA. V shed 4 bases, J shed 8 bases, and the junction held 8 bases outside the gene matches. CDR3 sequence: CSVVKLAYDEQFF. The CDR3 nucleotides are TGCAGCGTTGTTAAACTAGCGTACGATGAGCAGTTCTTC.

The chain is built from TRBV7-2 and TRBJ2-7; 10 nucleotides align to TRBD2. CDR1 is SGHTA and CDR2 is FQGNSA in the germline V gene. This CDR3 has 15 amino acids. With V trimmed by 5 bases and J by 3 bases, 7 bases remained unmatched. For the CDR3, the DNA is TGTGCCAGCAGCGGGACTAGCGCAACTAACTACGAGCAGTACTTC. It is translated as CASSGTSATNYEQYF.

The chain links TRBV30 to TRBJ2-7, with TRBD2 identical over 7 bases. V lost 8 bases to trimming and J lost 0 bases; unmatched junction nucleotides: 4. The CDR3 runs 12 residues. From germline, CDR1 is GTSNPN and CDR2 SVGIG (reference sequence). CDR3 bases: TGTGCCGGCTCTAGCGGCTCCTACGAGCAGTACGTC. It yields the protein CAGSSGSYEQYV.

This clone was found once. This chain joins TRBV27 and TRBJ2-1; 12 positions match TRBD2. J gave up 13 bases and V 2 bases, and 3 bases lay outside the gene matches. The germline gives CDR1 MNHEY, CDR2 SMNVEV (reference sequence). This CDR3 is 13 amino acids long. DNA of the CDR3: TGTGCCAGCAGTTTACTAGCGGGAGGGGGACAGTTCTTC. Translated: CASSLLAGGGQFF.

The V gene is TRBV11-2, the J gene TRBJ2-7; 12 bases are shared with TRBD2. This CDR3 contains 17 residues. V was clipped by 5 bases and J by 3 bases; unmatched bases: 11. From germline, CDR1 is SGHAT and CDR2 FQNNGV. CDR3 amino acids: CASSPSPLAGGLYEQYV. CDR3 coding DNA: TGTGCCAGCAGCCCGTCTCCTCTAGCGGGAGGGCTCTACGAGCAGTACGTC.

The rearrangement links TRBV6-6 to TRBJ1-1, with D possibly being TRBD1 (6 bases). The germline V gene encodes CDR1 MNHNY and CDR2 SVGAGI (reference sequence). Trimming cost V 5 bases and J 3 bases, with 10 bases left between them. This CDR3 contains 13 residues. CDR3 DNA sequence: TGTGCCAGCAGTGCGTACAGGGACACTGAAGCTTTCTTT. Translated: CASSAYRDTEAFF.

The chain employs TRBV30 and TRBJ2-6; 8 bases agree with TRBD1. Trimming took 4 bases from V and 4 from J; bases not matched to a gene: 6. Germline CDR1 GTSNPN, CDR2 SVGIG (reference sequence). The CDR3 is 15 amino acids. The CDR3 sequence: CAWTKTGVGANVLTF. CDR3 coding DNA: TGTGCCTGGACCAAGACAGGGGTCGGGGCCAACGTCCTGACTTTC.

V and J are TRBV2 and TRBJ2-5; 10 positions match TRBD1. With 10 bases clipped from V and 4 bases from J, the junction kept 6 bases outside the gene matches. This CDR3 spans 13 amino acids. Germline CDR1 is SNHLY and CDR2 is FYNNEI. The CDR3 DNA sequence: TGTGCCAAGGGCGGGACAGGGGCAGAGACCCAGTACTTC. This sequence encodes CAKGGTGAETQYF. The complete variable domain, with remaining parts taken from reference TRBV2 and TRBJ2-5, reads EPEVTQTPSHQVTQMGQEVILRCVPISNHLYFYWYRQILGQKVEFLVSFYNNEISEKSEIFDDQFSVERPDGSNFTLKIRSTKLEDSAMYFCAKGGTGAETQYFGPGTRLLVL.

The chain uses TRBV10-2 and TRBJ2-1, with TRBD1 matching over 8 bases. CDR3 length: 16 residues. Germline V gene sequence: CDR1 WSHSY, CDR2 SAAADI. Germline trimming cut 4 bases from V and 1 base from J; bases unmatched to any gene: 6. The CDR3 here is CASSGNRQGSYNEQFF. CDR3 nucleotide sequence: TGCGCCAGCAGTGGGAATCGACAGGGGTCCTACAATGAGCAGTTCTTC.

Concerning this clone: Germline is not matched at one junction end, which may reflect a read error. This chain connects TRBV19 to TRBJ2-2; 8 nucleotides line up with TRBD2. From germline, CDR1 is LNHDA and CDR2 SQIVND (reference sequence). The CDR3 runs 15 residues. The CDR3 DNA reads TGTGCCAGTAGTATTGTCGGGGGGGACACCGGGGGGCTGTTTTTT. Protein product: CASSIVGGDTGGLFF. The entire variable domain, with the rest obtained from reference TRBV19 and TRBJ2-2, is as follows: DGGITQSPKYLFRKEGQNVTLSCEQNLNHDAMYWYRQDPGQGLRLIYYSQIVNDFQKGDIAEGYSVSREKKESFPLTVTSAQKNPTAFYLCASSIVGGDTGGLFFGEGSRLTVL.